Sequencing of this T cell receptor (beta chain) was carried out in a study of blood T cell repertoires in COVID-19. The overall study: Donors in the United States, Italy and Spain gave samples during acute or convalescent COVID-19. Sample material is recorded as cDNA or gDNA derived from T cells, B-cell-depleted T cells, or PBMCs.

The germline V gene encodes CDR1 SGHTA and CDR2 FQGNSA. The V segment lost 1 base and the J segment 3 bases; nucleotides outside the gene matches: 3. The CDR3 is 14 residues long. Authors' data handling: Reference gene primer amplification yielded estimated nucleated cell counts. Here immunoSEQ multiplex PCR was the method, and the copy in TCRdb shows in-frame clones only, minus some. That table is the source of V, J and clone size, and D and trimming were worked out from the DNA. The sample has some 140,000 clones; about 89% are singletons. The source material was peripheral blood. The TCR originated in a man aged 45-65 years with active or convalescent COVID-19. V is TRBV7-2 and J is TRBJ2-7, with 7 bases aligning to TRBD2. The CDR3 loop is CASSLVSGDYEQYF. CDR3 coding DNA: TGTGCCAGCAGCTTAGTGAGCGGGGACTACGAGCAGTACTTC.